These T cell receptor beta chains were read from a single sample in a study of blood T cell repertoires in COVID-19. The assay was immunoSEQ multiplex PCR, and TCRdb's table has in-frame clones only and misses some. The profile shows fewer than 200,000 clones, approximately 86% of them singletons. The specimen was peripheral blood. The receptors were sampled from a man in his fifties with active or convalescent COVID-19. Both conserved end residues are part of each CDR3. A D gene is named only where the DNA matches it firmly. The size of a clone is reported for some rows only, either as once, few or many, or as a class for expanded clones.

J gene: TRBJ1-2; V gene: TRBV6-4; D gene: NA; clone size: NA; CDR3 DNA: TGTGCCAGCAGCTCGGGCGGGGGCGCAGGTGGCTACACCTTC; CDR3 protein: CASSSGGGAGGYTF
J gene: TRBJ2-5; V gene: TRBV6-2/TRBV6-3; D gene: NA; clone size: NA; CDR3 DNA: TGTGCCAGCAGTTTACTAGAGACCCAGTACTTC; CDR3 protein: CASSLLETQYF
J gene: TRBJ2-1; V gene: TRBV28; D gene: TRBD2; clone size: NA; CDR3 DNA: TGTGCCAGCAGTTCTGGTAGCGGGAGTAACCGAAGGAATGAGCAGTTCTTC; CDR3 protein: CASSSGSGSNRRNEQFF
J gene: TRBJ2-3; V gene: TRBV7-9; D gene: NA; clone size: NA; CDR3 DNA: TGTGCCAGCAGCTTAGAACAGGGCTTCACAGATACGCAGTATTTT; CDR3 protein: CASSLEQGFTDTQYF
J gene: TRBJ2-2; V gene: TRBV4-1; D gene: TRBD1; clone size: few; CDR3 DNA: TGCGCCAGCAGCCGCTTATCCAATACAGGGGGTCACACCGGGGAGCTGTTTTTT; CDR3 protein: CASSRLSNTGGHTGELFF
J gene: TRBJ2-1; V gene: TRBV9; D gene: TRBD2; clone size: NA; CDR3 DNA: TGTGCCAGCAGCGTATTAGGGACTAGCGGGAGTGATGAGCAGTTCTTC; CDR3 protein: CASSVLGTSGSDEQFF
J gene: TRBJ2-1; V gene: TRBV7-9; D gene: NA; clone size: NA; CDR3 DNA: TGTGCCAGCAGCCCGCCCGGGGGGCTCAACAATGAGCAGTTCTTC; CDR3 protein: CASSPPGGLNNEQFF
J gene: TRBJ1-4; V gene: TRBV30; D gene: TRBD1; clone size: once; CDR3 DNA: TGTGCCTGGAACTTGGACAGGGCTGGGGAAAAACTGTTTTTT; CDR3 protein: CAWNLDRAGEKLFF
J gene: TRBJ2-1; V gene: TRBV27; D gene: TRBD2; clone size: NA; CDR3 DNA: TGTGCCAGCAAACTAGCGGGGGCCCTCGGGCAGTTCTTC; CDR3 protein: CASKLAGALGQFF
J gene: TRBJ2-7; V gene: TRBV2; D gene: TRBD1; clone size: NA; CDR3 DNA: TGTGCCAGCAGCGAAAAATGGGACAGAAGGAAGTACTTC; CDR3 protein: CASSEKWDRRKYF
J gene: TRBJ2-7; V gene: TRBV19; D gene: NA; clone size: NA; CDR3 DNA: TGTGCCAGTAGTACGACACCGGGACTCTCCTACGAGCAGTACTTC; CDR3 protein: CASSTTPGLSYEQYF
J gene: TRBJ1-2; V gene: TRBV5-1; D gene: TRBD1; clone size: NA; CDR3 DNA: TGCGCCAGCAGCTCCGGACAGGGGGGCCGCTATGGCTACACCTTC; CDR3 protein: CASSSGQGGRYGYTF
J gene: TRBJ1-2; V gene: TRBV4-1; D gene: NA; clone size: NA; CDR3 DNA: TGCGCCAGCAGCCAAGAAACAGGCGGGGTTGGCTATGGCTACACCTTC; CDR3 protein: CASSQETGGVGYGYTF
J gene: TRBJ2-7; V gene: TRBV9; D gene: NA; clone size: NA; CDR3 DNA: TGTGCCAGCAGCGTAGGGAGGAACTCCTACGAGCAGTACTTC; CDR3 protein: CASSVGRNSYEQYF
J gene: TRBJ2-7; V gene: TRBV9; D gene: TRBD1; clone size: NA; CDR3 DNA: TGTGCCAGCAGCGTTGGGACAGTACCAAGCGAGCAGTACTTC; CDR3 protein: CASSVGTVPSEQYF
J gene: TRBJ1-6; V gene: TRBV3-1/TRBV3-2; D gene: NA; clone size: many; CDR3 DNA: TGTGCCAGCAGGGCATCCGGACACCTAATCACGGCCCTCCACTTT; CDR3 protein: CASRASGHLITALHF
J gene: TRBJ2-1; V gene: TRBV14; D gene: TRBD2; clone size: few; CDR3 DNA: TGTGCCAGCAGCCCGGGTCCCGGGACTAGCGGGGGGGCCCCTGAGCAGTTCTTC; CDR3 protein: CASSPGPGTSGGAPEQFF
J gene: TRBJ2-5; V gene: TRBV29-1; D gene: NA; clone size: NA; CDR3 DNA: TGCAGCGTTGAAGCGGCTAGTCAAGAGACCCAGTACTTC; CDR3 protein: CSVEAASQETQYF
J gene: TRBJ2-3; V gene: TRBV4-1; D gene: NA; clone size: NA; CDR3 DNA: TGCGCCAGCAGCTCGATAGGGGGACGGGATACGCAGTATTTT; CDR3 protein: CASSSIGGRDTQYF
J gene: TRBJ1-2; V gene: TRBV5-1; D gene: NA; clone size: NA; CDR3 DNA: TGCGCCAGCAGCTTGGTAATACCCAGTCAGGCAGATGGCTACACCTTC; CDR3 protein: CASSLVIPSQADGYTF
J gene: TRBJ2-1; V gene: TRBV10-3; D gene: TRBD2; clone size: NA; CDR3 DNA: TGTGCCATCAGTGATTCTACTAGCGGGCAGAGCTCCTACAATGAGCAGTTCTTC; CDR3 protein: CAISDSTSGQSSYNEQFF
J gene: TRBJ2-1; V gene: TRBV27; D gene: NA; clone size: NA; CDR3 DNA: TGTGCCAGCAGTCCCGGGACAACCTACAATGAGCAGTTCTTC; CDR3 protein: CASSPGTTYNEQFF
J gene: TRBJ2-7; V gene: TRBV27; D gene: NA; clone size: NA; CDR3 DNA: TGTGCCAGCAGTTTATCGTTCAGGGTGGGCTCCTACGAGCAGTACTTC; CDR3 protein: CASSLSFRVGSYEQYF
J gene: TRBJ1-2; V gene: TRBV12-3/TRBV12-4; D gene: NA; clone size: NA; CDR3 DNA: TGTGCCAGCAGTTCTGGGGCCAGCTATGGCTACACCTTC; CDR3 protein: CASSSGASYGYTF
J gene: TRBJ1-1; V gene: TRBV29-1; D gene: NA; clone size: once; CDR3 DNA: TGCAGCGTTCTGAGGGATAATTTAGAGGAAGCTTTCTTT; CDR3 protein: CSVLRDNLEEAFF
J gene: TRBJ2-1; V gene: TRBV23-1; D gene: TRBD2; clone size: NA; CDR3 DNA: TGCGCCAGCAGTCAAGCGGGGGGCAGTTACAATGAGCAGTTCTTC; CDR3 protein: CASSQAGGSYNEQFF
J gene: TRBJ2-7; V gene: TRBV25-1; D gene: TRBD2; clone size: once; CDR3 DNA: TGTGCCAGCAGTGAGCTCCTAGCGGGAGGGTCCGAGCAGTACTTC; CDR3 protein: CASSELLAGGSEQYF
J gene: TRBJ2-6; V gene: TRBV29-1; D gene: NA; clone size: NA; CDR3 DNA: TGCAGCGTGGCCACAAGTGGGGCCAACGTCCTGACTTTC; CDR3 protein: CSVATSGANVLTF